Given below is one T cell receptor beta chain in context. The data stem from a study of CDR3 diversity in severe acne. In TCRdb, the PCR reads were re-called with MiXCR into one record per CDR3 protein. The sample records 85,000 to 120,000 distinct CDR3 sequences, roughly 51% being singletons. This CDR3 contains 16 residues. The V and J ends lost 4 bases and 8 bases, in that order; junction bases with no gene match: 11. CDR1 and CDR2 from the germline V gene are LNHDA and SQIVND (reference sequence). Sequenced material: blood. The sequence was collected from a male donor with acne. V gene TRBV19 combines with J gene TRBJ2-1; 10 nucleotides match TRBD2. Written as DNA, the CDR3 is TGTGCCAGTAGTACAGGGGGTCTAGCGGGAGCTTATGAGCAGTTCTTC. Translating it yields CASSTGGLAGAYEQFF.